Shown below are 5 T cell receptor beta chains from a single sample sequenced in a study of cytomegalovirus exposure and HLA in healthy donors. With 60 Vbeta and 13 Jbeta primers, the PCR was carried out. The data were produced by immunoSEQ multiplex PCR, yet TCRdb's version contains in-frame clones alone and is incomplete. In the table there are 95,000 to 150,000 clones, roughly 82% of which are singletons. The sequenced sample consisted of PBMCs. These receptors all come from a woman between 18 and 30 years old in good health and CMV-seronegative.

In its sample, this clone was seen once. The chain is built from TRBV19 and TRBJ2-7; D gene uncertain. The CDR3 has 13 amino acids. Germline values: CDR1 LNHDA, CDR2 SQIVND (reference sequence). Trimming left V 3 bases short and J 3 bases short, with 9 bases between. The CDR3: CASSIRQDYEQYF. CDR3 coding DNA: TGTGCCAGTAGTATCCGACAAGACTACGAGCAGTACTTC. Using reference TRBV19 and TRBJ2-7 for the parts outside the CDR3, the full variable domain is DGGITQSPKYLFRKEGQNVTLSCEQNLNHDAMYWYRQDPGQGLRLIYYSQIVNDFQKGDIAEGYSVSREKKESFPLTVTSAQKNPTAFYLCASSIRQDYEQYFGPGTRLTVT.

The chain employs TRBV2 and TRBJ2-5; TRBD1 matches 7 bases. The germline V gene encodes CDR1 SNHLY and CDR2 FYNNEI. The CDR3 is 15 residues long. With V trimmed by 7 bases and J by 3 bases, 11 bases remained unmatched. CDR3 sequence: CASKRQGDQKETQYF. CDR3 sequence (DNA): TGTGCCAGCAAACGTCAGGGGGACCAGAAAGAGACCCAGTACTTC.

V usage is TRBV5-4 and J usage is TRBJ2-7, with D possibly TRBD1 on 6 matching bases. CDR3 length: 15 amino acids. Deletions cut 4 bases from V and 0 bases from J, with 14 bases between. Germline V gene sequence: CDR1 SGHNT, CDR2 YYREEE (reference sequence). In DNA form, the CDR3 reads TGTGCCAGCAGCCGAGAGGTAGGGGGCTCCTACGAGCAGTACTTC. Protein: CASSREVGGSYEQYF.

This CDR3 is CASSLGASTNEKLFF. CDR3 DNA: TGCGCCAGCAGCTTGGGAGCATCAACTAATGAAAAACTGTTTTTT. This chain uses TRBV5-1 with TRBJ1-4; D is ambiguous. The germline gives CDR1 SGHRS, CDR2 YFSETQ. Trimming pared 0 bases from V and 0 bases from J, leaving 6 bases between. This CDR3 region has 15 residues.

The CDR3 here is CSVEDRVAWDGYTF. CDR3 nucleotide sequence: TGCAGCGTTGAAGACAGGGTAGCTTGGGATGGCTACACCTTC. The rearrangement joins TRBV29-1 to TRBJ1-2; possible D gene TRBD1, 5 bases. The CDR3 has 14 amino acids. The V end was cut by 0 bases, the J end by 6 bases, with 14 bases between. CDR1 is SQVTM and CDR2 is ANQGSEA in the germline V gene.